One and the same sample provided the 3 T cell receptor beta chains below, sequenced in a study of cytomegalovirus exposure and HLA in healthy donors (dated by TCRdb to about 2017). The library relied on the immunoSEQ multiplex PCR assay. For the multiplex PCR, a mixture combining 60 forward primers for TCR Vbeta segments and 13 reverse primers for TCR Jbeta segments was used. TCRdb took this table from immuneACCESS and kept in-frame rearrangements with V and J called. Such tables lack part of the clones; where checked against another copy, unresolved V genes explain under half of the gap, and the rest is unexplained. Within this sample are about 150,000 clones, with 60% to 75% of them counted one time only. 2.8% of the sample is taken by the ten largest. The source material was PBMCs. These receptors originate from a man younger than 35 in good health and CMV-seronegative.

This sequence joins TRBV13 and TRBJ2-7, with D tentatively TRBD1 (6 bases). Trimming cost V 0 bases and J 5 bases, with 14 bases left between them. Germline V gives CDR1 PRHDT, CDR2 FYEKMQ (reference sequence). CDR3 length: 15 amino acids. CDR3 loop: CASSLGRDTVNEQYF. CDR3 sequence (DNA): TGTGCCAGCAGCTTAGGCCGGGACACGGTCAACGAGCAGTACTTC.

The rearrangement links TRBV9 to TRBJ1-2, with 8 bases lining up with TRBD1. The CDR3 totals 15 residues. V lost 0 bases, J lost 4 bases, and 5 bases stayed unmatched. Germline V gene data show CDR1 as SGDLS and CDR2 as YYNGEE. DNA for the CDR3: TGTGCCAGCAGCGTAGGGACAGGGTCCGGCTATGGCTACACCTTC. The encoded protein is CASSVGTGSGYGYTF.

This clone was seen a handful of times. This rearrangement joins TRBV6-5 to TRBJ1-3; D is unclear. CDR3 length: 14 amino acids. V was trimmed by 4 bases and J by 0 bases, leaving 7 bases between them. Germline values: CDR1 MNHEY, CDR2 SVGAGI. In DNA, the CDR3 is TGTGCCAGCAGTTCGTCAGGCTCTGGAAACACCATATATTTT. Encoded protein: CASSSSGSGNTIYF.